These T cell receptor beta chains were read from a single sample in a study of CD8 T cells in ankylosing spondylitis. TCRdb independently ran MiXCR on the 5' RACE reads; one entry per CDR3 protein. The repertoire consists of roughly 670,000 distinct CDR3 sequences, with under 20% occurring once and the leading ten covering roughly a fifth. Material for sequencing was blood, either unsorted or a sorted T cell fraction (not recorded which). These receptor sequences come from a male donor with ankylosing spondylitis. Both conserved end residues are part of each CDR3. Fields, in order: D gene, J gene, CDR3 length, clone size, V gene, CDR3 protein, CDR3 DNA. D genes are given only for firm matches. Clone size is given for some rows only: seen once, a few or many times, or a class if the clone is expanded.

D gene: .
J gene: TRBJ2-7
CDR3 length: 14
clone size: few
V gene: TRBV7-2
CDR3 protein: CASSLGDRGREQYF
CDR3 DNA: TGTGCCAGCAGCTTAGGTGACAGAGGGCGCGAGCAGTACTTC

D gene: .
J gene: TRBJ1-1
CDR3 length: 12
clone size: .
V gene: TRBV7-9
CDR3 protein: CASSAGVSEAFF
CDR3 DNA: TGTGCCAGCAGCGCGGGGGTGTCTGAAGCTTTCTTT

D gene: .
J gene: TRBJ2-7
CDR3 length: 13
clone size: .
V gene: TRBV29-1
CDR3 protein: CSACATGSYEQYF
CDR3 DNA: TGCAGCGCTTGCGCCACTGGGTCCTACGAGCAGTACTTC

D gene: TRBD1
J gene: TRBJ2-7
CDR3 length: 14
clone size: .
V gene: TRBV12-3/TRBV12-4
CDR3 protein: CASSRRQGAYEQYF
CDR3 DNA: TGTGCCAGCAGTCGCCGACAGGGAGCATACGAGCAGTACTTC

D gene: TRBD1
J gene: TRBJ1-1
CDR3 length: 15
clone size: .
V gene: TRBV20-1
CDR3 protein: CSASRLGTGGFEAFF
CDR3 DNA: TGCAGTGCTAGCCGTCTCGGGACAGGGGGTTTTGAAGCTTTCTTT

D gene: .
J gene: TRBJ2-4
CDR3 length: 17
clone size: .
V gene: TRBV11-2
CDR3 protein: CASSSWGGASTKNIQYF
CDR3 DNA: TGTGCCAGCAGCTCTTGGGGGGGCGCAAGTACCAAAAACATTCAGTACTTC

D gene: TRBD1
J gene: TRBJ1-6
CDR3 length: 14
clone size: .
V gene: TRBV2
CDR3 protein: CASSDRDRNSPLHF
CDR3 DNA: TGTGCCAGCAGCGACCGGGACAGAAATTCACCCCTCCACTTT

D gene: .
J gene: TRBJ1-1
CDR3 length: 13
clone size: .
V gene: TRBV6-5
CDR3 protein: CASSSGRAAEAFF
CDR3 DNA: TGTGCCAGCAGCTCCGGCAGGGCCGCTGAAGCTTTCTTT

D gene: .
J gene: TRBJ2-2
CDR3 length: 13
clone size: .
V gene: TRBV4-3
CDR3 protein: CASSQVGVGELFF
CDR3 DNA: TGCGCCAGCAGCCAAGTTGGGGTCGGGGAGCTGTTTTTT

D gene: TRBD2
J gene: TRBJ2-7
CDR3 length: 14
clone size: few
V gene: TRBV20-1
CDR3 protein: CSAFETSGPYEQYF
CDR3 DNA: TGCAGTGCTTTCGAGACTAGCGGACCCTACGAGCAGTACTTC

D gene: .
J gene: TRBJ1-2
CDR3 length: 12
clone size: .
V gene: TRBV20-1
CDR3 protein: CSGNEFNYGYTF
CDR3 DNA: TGCAGTGGAAACGAGTTTAACTATGGCTACACCTTC

D gene: TRBD2
J gene: TRBJ2-7
CDR3 length: 16
clone size: few
V gene: TRBV6-2/TRBV6-3
CDR3 protein: CASSRLPSGGSYEQCF
CDR3 DNA: TGTGCCAGCAGTCGACTCCCTTCGGGGGGGTCCTACGAGCAGTGCTTC

D gene: TRBD1
J gene: TRBJ2-1
CDR3 length: 14
clone size: many
V gene: TRBV29-1
CDR3 protein: CSVEKGQGYNEQFF
CDR3 DNA: TGCAGCGTTGAGAAAGGACAGGGGTACAATGAGCAGTTCTTC

D gene: .
J gene: TRBJ2-3
CDR3 length: 16
clone size: .
V gene: TRBV7-8
CDR3 protein: CASSLVGGRGTDTQYF
CDR3 DNA: TGTGCCAGCAGCTTAGTTGGGGGCCGCGGAACAGATACGCAGTATTTT

D gene: .
J gene: TRBJ2-5
CDR3 length: 14
clone size: .
V gene: TRBV11-2
CDR3 protein: CASSSWAGLETQYF
CDR3 DNA: TGTGCCAGCAGCTCCTGGGCAGGGCTGGAGACCCAGTACTTC

D gene: .
J gene: TRBJ2-7
CDR3 length: 15
clone size: few
V gene: TRBV5-5
CDR3 protein: CASSKAGTDTYEQYF
CDR3 DNA: TGTGCCAGCAGCAAGGCCGGGACTGACACCTACGAGCAGTACTTC

D gene: .
J gene: TRBJ2-3
CDR3 length: 16
clone size: few
V gene: TRBV2
CDR3 protein: CASSELADIGSDTQYF
CDR3 DNA: TGTGCCAGCAGTGAATTGGCAGACATCGGGTCAGATACGCAGTATTTT

D gene: .
J gene: TRBJ2-7
CDR3 length: 17
clone size: .
V gene: TRBV4-1
CDR3 protein: CASSQGPGMDRAYEQYF
CDR3 DNA: TGCGCCAGCAGCCAAGGCCCCGGGATGGACCGGGCCTACGAGCAGTACTTC

D gene: TRBD1
J gene: TRBJ1-5
CDR3 length: 15
clone size: .
V gene: TRBV5-6
CDR3 protein: CASSLWGDRNQPQHF
CDR3 DNA: TGTGCCAGCAGCTTGTGGGGGGACAGAAATCAGCCCCAGCATTTT

D gene: TRBD1
J gene: TRBJ2-1
CDR3 length: 13
clone size: many
V gene: TRBV29-1
CDR3 protein: CSVLTGKYNEQFF
CDR3 DNA: TGCAGCGTTCTGACAGGGAAGTACAATGAGCAGTTCTTC

D gene: .
J gene: TRBJ1-1
CDR3 length: 13
clone size: .
V gene: TRBV29-1
CDR3 protein: CSVGQTLNTEAFF
CDR3 DNA: TGCAGCGTAGGACAGACCTTAAACACTGAAGCTTTCTTT

D gene: TRBD1
J gene: TRBJ2-7
CDR3 length: 16
clone size: .
V gene: TRBV5-1
CDR3 protein: CASSRGQARLINEQYF
CDR3 DNA: TGCGCCAGCAGCCGCGGACAGGCCCGCTTGATTAACGAGCAGTACTTC

D gene: TRBD2
J gene: TRBJ2-3
CDR3 length: 13
clone size: .
V gene: TRBV3-1
CDR3 protein: CASYSGGTDTQYF
CDR3 DNA: TGTGCCAGCTACAGCGGGGGTACAGATACGCAGTATTTT

D gene: .
J gene: TRBJ2-5
CDR3 length: 15
clone size: .
V gene: TRBV27
CDR3 protein: CASSLYRDGQETQYF
CDR3 DNA: TGTGCCAGCAGTTTATACAGGGATGGGCAAGAGACCCAGTACTTC

D gene: .
J gene: TRBJ1-1
CDR3 length: 16
clone size: .
V gene: TRBV20-1
CDR3 protein: CSARDPRKGTSTEAFF
CDR3 DNA: TGCAGTGCTAGAGATCCCCGTAAGGGAACTTCCACTGAAGCTTTCTTT

D gene: TRBD2
J gene: TRBJ2-3
CDR3 length: 14
clone size: few
V gene: TRBV5-1
CDR3 protein: CASSLDPTGGTQYF
CDR3 DNA: TGCGCCAGCAGCTTGGATCCTACCGGGGGGACGCAGTATTTT

D gene: TRBD2
J gene: TRBJ2-3
CDR3 length: 17
clone size: few
V gene: TRBV9
CDR3 protein: CASSVRSSGGVTDTQYF
CDR3 DNA: TGTGCCAGCAGCGTCCGCTCAAGCGGGGGGGTAACAGATACGCAGTATTTT

D gene: .
J gene: TRBJ2-7
CDR3 length: 15
clone size: .
V gene: TRBV7-9
CDR3 protein: CASSGGRSAYYEQYF
CDR3 DNA: TGTGCCAGCAGCGGGGGGCGTTCTGCATACTACGAGCAGTACTTC

D gene: .
J gene: TRBJ2-7
CDR3 length: 13
clone size: .
V gene: TRBV12-3/TRBV12-4
CDR3 protein: CASSFRAPLEQYF
CDR3 DNA: TGTGCCAGCAGTTTCCGGGCTCCGTTGGAGCAGTACTTC

D gene: .
J gene: TRBJ2-1
CDR3 length: 16
clone size: many
V gene: TRBV24-1
CDR3 protein: CATSDMDSNSYNEQFF
CDR3 DNA: TGTGCCACCAGTGATATGGACAGCAACTCCTACAATGAGCAGTTCTTC

D gene: .
J gene: TRBJ2-1
CDR3 length: 14
clone size: .
V gene: TRBV3-1
CDR3 protein: CASSQDLAYNEQFF
CDR3 DNA: TGTGCCAGCAGCCAAGATCTGGCATACAATGAGCAGTTCTTC

D gene: .
J gene: TRBJ2-7
CDR3 length: 11
clone size: many
V gene: TRBV20-1
CDR3 protein: CSAREVYEQYF
CDR3 DNA: TGCAGTGCTAGAGAGGTGTACGAGCAGTACTTC

D gene: .
J gene: TRBJ2-5
CDR3 length: 12
clone size: .
V gene: TRBV5-4
CDR3 protein: CASSDGKETQYF
CDR3 DNA: TGTGCCAGCAGCGACGGGAAAGAGACCCAGTACTTC

D gene: .
J gene: TRBJ2-3
CDR3 length: 15
clone size: .
V gene: TRBV11-3
CDR3 protein: CASSLTVSSTDTQYF
CDR3 DNA: TGTGCCAGCAGCTTGACTGTATCTAGCACAGATACGCAGTATTTT

D gene: .
J gene: TRBJ2-3
CDR3 length: 14
clone size: few
V gene: TRBV18
CDR3 protein: CASSPGGMTDTQYF
CDR3 DNA: TGTGCCAGCTCACCAGGGGGCATGACAGATACGCAGTATTTT

D gene: .
J gene: TRBJ1-2
CDR3 length: 15
clone size: few
V gene: TRBV6-1
CDR3 protein: CASSPLLGGAGGYTF
CDR3 DNA: TGTGCCAGCAGTCCCCTCCTGGGGGGCGCAGGGGGCTACACCTTC

D gene: .
J gene: TRBJ2-4
CDR3 length: 11
clone size: .
V gene: TRBV28
CDR3 protein: CASSLKGVQYF
CDR3 DNA: TGTGCCAGCAGTTTAAAAGGGGTTCAGTACTTC

D gene: .
J gene: TRBJ1-4
CDR3 length: 11
clone size: .
V gene: TRBV6-5
CDR3 protein: CASRGRGGLFF
CDR3 DNA: TGTGCCAGCAGAGGGAGGGGAGGACTGTTTTTT

D gene: .
J gene: TRBJ2-1
CDR3 length: 13
clone size: .
V gene: TRBV5-1
CDR3 protein: CASSASGEYEQFF
CDR3 DNA: TGCGCCAGCAGCGCCTCTGGAGAGTATGAGCAGTTCTTC

D gene: TRBD2
J gene: TRBJ2-3
CDR3 length: 17
clone size: .
V gene: TRBV5-6
CDR3 protein: CASSPGGRGRPTDTQYF
CDR3 DNA: TGTGCCAGCAGCCCGGGGGGGCGGGGGCGACCCACAGATACGCAGTATTTT